The source of this T cell receptor (beta chain) is a study of T cell responses to AZD1222 COVID-19 vaccine. Study findings and constraints: Across the whole spike, CD4 TCRs peaked at regions 160-218 and 743-854. A mostly white British donor set with more females was recruited, and clonal diversity was possibly underestimated.

The data were produced by immunoSEQ multiplex PCR, yet TCRdb's version contains in-frame clones alone and is incomplete. The sample contains tens of thousands of clones, over 60% of which appear only once. This CDR3 comprises 13 residues. V lost 5 bases and J lost 7, with 15 bases in between. The V gene's germline CDR1 is SGHTA and CDR2 FQGNSA. On this clone: What it binds is unknown.

The rearrangement links TRBV7-2 to TRBJ2-7; D gene ambiguous. This clonotype originated in an adult in good health. The starting material was peripheral blood, obtained on day 0 of AZD1222 vaccination. The CDR3: CASSRPDAREQYF. The CDR3 DNA reads as TGTGCCAGCAGCCGGCCCGATGCTCGGGAGCAGTACTTC.